These T cell receptor beta chains were read from a single sample in a study of cytomegalovirus exposure and HLA in healthy donors. Produced via immunoSEQ multiplex PCR; TCRdb's table is partial and in-frame only. Here the sample spans approximately 160,000 clones, 65% to 90% being singletons. The specimen sequenced was PBMCs. The receptors shown here come from a human donor in good health. Both conserved end residues are part of each CDR3. Each record gives: V gene, D gene, J gene, CDR3 length, clone size, CDR3 DNA, CDR3 protein. The D gene is left open where the match is weak. Clone size is stated in some rows and not others, as once, few, many or a class when expanded.

>TRBV11-2|NA|TRBJ1-2|13|once
TGTGCCAGCAGACGATCAGCTAACTATGGCTACACCTTC
CASRRSANYGYTF
>TRBV4-2|TRBD1|TRBJ1-1|14|NA
TGTGCCAGCAGCCAGGACAGGGGAGTCACTGAAGCTTTCTTT
CASSQDRGVTEAFF
>TRBV7-9|TRBD1|TRBJ2-5|16|once
TGTGCCAGCAGCCCGGGACAGGGAATGGTACAAGAGACCCAGTACTTC
CASSPGQGMVQETQYF
>TRBV7-3|TRBD1|TRBJ2-7|14|NA
TGTGCCAGCAGCCCCGATCCAGGGGGCAACGAGCAGTACTTC
CASSPDPGGNEQYF
>TRBV7-9|TRBD1|TRBJ2-7|14|NA
TGTGCCAGCAGCCCCCCGACAGGGGAGGCCGAGCAGTACTTC
CASSPPTGEAEQYF
>TRBV5-8|TRBD1|TRBJ1-1|15|NA
TGTGCCAGCAGCACGCGACAGGGGAAGAACACTGAAGCTTTCTTT
CASSTRQGKNTEAFF
>TRBV27|NA|TRBJ1-4|15|NA
TGTGCCAGCAGTCATCAGGGGCGGGTGCATGAAAAACTGTTTTTT
CASSHQGRVHEKLFF
>TRBV7-7|TRBD1|TRBJ1-1|18|NA
TGTGCCAGCAGCTTAGCTAGACAGGGGGTAACAATGAACACTGAAGCTTTCTTT
CASSLARQGVTMNTEAFF
>TRBV6-5|TRBD1|TRBJ1-2|15|few
TGTGCCAGCAGTCTTTACAGGGGGCTGGACTATGGCTACACCTTC
CASSLYRGLDYGYTF
>TRBV6-4|TRBD1|TRBJ2-2|17|NA
TGTGCCAGCAGTGACAAGACAGGGGATAATCAGGCCGGGGAGCTGTTTTTT
CASSDKTGDNQAGELFF
>TRBV15|NA|TRBJ2-7|13|NA
TGTGCCACCTCGGGGTCCAACTCCTACGAGCAGTACTTC
CATSGSNSYEQYF
>TRBV6-6|TRBD2|TRBJ2-3|15|NA
TGTGCCAGCAGACCCGGGACTAGCGGGGGTTCTGCGCAGTATTTT
CASRPGTSGGSAQYF
>TRBV6-5|TRBD2|TRBJ2-7|16|NA
TGTGCCAGCAGTTTCTGGACTAGCGGGATATCCTACGAGCAGTACTTC
CASSFWTSGISYEQYF
>TRBV10-3|TRBD2|TRBJ2-3|14|NA
TGTGCCACAGGAGCGGGGGGAAGCACAGATACGCAGTATTTT
CATGAGGSTDTQYF
>TRBV14|TRBD1|TRBJ1-6|14|NA
TGTGCCAGCAGCCGTCCGGGACAGGGTTGCCCCCTCCACTTT
CASSRPGQGCPLHF
>TRBV29-1|TRBD1|TRBJ1-2|14|NA
TGCAGCGACCTAAACAGGGGGCGCGTCTATGGCTACACCTTC
CSDLNRGRVYGYTF
>TRBV10-1|NA|TRBJ1-1|17|NA
TGCGCCAGCAGTGAGTCGATTAGCCGCCGTGGGTACACTGAAGCTTTCTTT
CASSESISRRGYTEAFF
>TRBV4-1|TRBD2|TRBJ2-1|17|NA
TGCGCCAGCAGCTATAGCGGGGGGGCCGCATCCTACAATGAGCAGTTCTTC
CASSYSGGAASYNEQFF
>TRBV9|TRBD2|TRBJ2-7|17|NA
TGTGCCAGCAGCGTGTCGTCTAGCGGGGGAAGCTCCTACGAGCAGTACTTC
CASSVSSSGGSSYEQYF
>TRBV2|NA|TRBJ2-3|15|NA
TGTGCCAGCAGGCCGGCGGGGGCTAGCACAGATACGCAGTATTTT
CASRPAGASTDTQYF
>TRBV4-3|NA|TRBJ1-5|17|NA
TGCGCCAGCAGCCAAGACGCGGGGATCAATAGCAATCAGCCCCAGCATTTT
CASSQDAGINSNQPQHF
>TRBV19|TRBD1|TRBJ1-5|14|NA
TGTGCCAGTAGTCCGGGACAGGGTCATCAGCCCCAGCATTTT
CASSPGQGHQPQHF
>TRBV9|NA|TRBJ1-2|14|NA
TGTGCCAGCAGCCCGGAGGGGCGGGACTATGGCTACACCTTC
CASSPEGRDYGYTF
>TRBV5-4|NA|TRBJ1-2|16|NA
TGTGCCAGCAGCTTGGCAACTGGGACATCTAGCTATGGCTACACCTTC
CASSLATGTSSYGYTF
>TRBV2|TRBD1|TRBJ1-2|14|NA
TGTGCCAGCAAAGGGGACAGGGGCAACTATGGCTACACCTTC
CASKGDRGNYGYTF
>TRBV7-9|TRBD1|TRBJ1-6|14|NA
TGTGCCAGCAGCTTAACAGGGGATTCTTCACCCCTCCACTTT
CASSLTGDSSPLHF
>TRBV6-6|NA|TRBJ2-1|15|NA
TGTGCCAGCAGTCAAGGGGGAAGCTCCTACAATGAGCAGTTCTTC
CASSQGGSSYNEQFF
>TRBV9|TRBD2|TRBJ2-1|18|NA
TGTGCCAGCAGCGTAGGGTCCCTTGGGACTACCCGCCGCGATGAGCAGTTCTTC
CASSVGSLGTTRRDEQFF
>TRBV7-8|NA|TRBJ1-1|14|NA
TGTGCCAGCAGCTTGGGGCAGCTGAACACTGAAGCTTTCTTT
CASSLGQLNTEAFF
>TRBV5-4|NA|TRBJ2-3|15|NA
TGTGCCAGCAGCTTGACTAAGACAGGGACTGATACGCAGTATTTT
CASSLTKTGTDTQYF
>TRBV25-1|NA|TRBJ1-2|12|NA
TGTGCCAGCAGATCGATCAGGGGTGGCTACACCTTC
CASRSIRGGYTF
>TRBV6-1|NA|TRBJ1-6|14|few
TGTGCCAGCAAGCCCAGGGAACCTAATTCACCCCTCCACTTT
CASKPREPNSPLHF
>TRBV4-3|NA|TRBJ2-7|14|NA
TGCGCCAGCAGCCCCGGTGGGGGGGCTTACGAGCAGTACTTC
CASSPGGGAYEQYF
>TRBV5-4|TRBD1|TRBJ2-3|15|NA
TGTGCCTCCAGGACAGGGACAGACCACACAGATACGCAGTATTTT
CASRTGTDHTDTQYF